This T cell receptor (beta chain) came from a study of Ad26.COV2.S vaccination and SARS-CoV-2 variants. For the study at large: Dosing was one shot or two shots 56 days apart. Findings of the study overall: Whether participants received vaccine or placebo, their non-spike TCR breadth was similar. Substantial breadth was reportedly displayed by spike-specific CD8+ and CD4+ T cell responses after vaccination.

V was cut by 4 bases and J by 3 bases, with 20 bases left in between. The germline CDR1 and CDR2 sequences are SGHRS and YFSETQ. CDR3 length: 17 amino acids. This sample's treatment: around 19 received Ad26.COV2.S at low or high dose, single or two shots; about 5 received placebo; per-sample allocation not given. Repertoires come from day 63 after the first vaccine or placebo injection. Expressing Wuhan-strain SARS-CoV-2 spike, an Ad26 vector served as the vaccine. Of note for this clone: Its cognate antigen is unknown.

TCRdb's table, derived via immunoSEQ multiplex PCR, lists solely in-frame clones and lacks some. The data show fewer than 400,000 clones, around four fifths seen once. This specimen was peripheral blood, taken in a trial of Ad26.COV2.S vaccine versus placebo. The TCR sequence derives from a person between 18 and 65 years old who received the Ad26.COV2.S COVID-19 vaccine or a placebo. This sequence joins TRBV5-1 and TRBJ2-1; D may match TRBD1 or TRBD2 (5 bases each). CDR3 sequence: CASSIRDLKRVYNEQFF. As DNA, the CDR3 is TGCGCCAGCAGCATCCGGGACCTAAAAAGGGTCTACAATGAGCAGTTCTTC.